Shown below are 19 T cell receptor beta chains from a single sample sequenced in a study of beta chain features in type 1 diabetes. Regarding the study as a whole: TCRB CDR3 length was moderately but significantly reduced in all four CD4+ subsets of Type 1 diabetes patients.

The isolated RNA, all of it, was reverse transcribed, so expressed TCRB transcripts were what got sequenced. Assay: immunoSEQ multiplex PCR; the TCRdb copy retains only in-frame clones and omits some. The sample holds around 600,000 clones, approximately 13% seen once. For these TCRs, the target antigens are not known. Material: naive CD4+ T cells from blood. These receptors were obtained from a man aged 25 to 40 with type 1 diabetes.

The V and J genes are TRBV30 and TRBJ2-1, with 10 bases fitting TRBD2. Germline V gives CDR1 GTSNPN, CDR2 SVGIG (reference sequence). V was pared by 8 bases and J by 5 bases, with 15 bases of the junction left unmatched. This CDR3 is built from 16 residues. The DNA for the CDR3 is TGTGCCAGAACCCGGTCAGCGGGGGGGCCAAACAATGAGCAGTTCTTC. Amino acid sequence: CARTRSAGGPNNEQFF.

The V gene is TRBV7-7, the J gene TRBJ2-1; 7 positions match TRBD2. This CDR3 has 13 residues. With V trimmed by 5 bases and J by 5 bases, 3 bases remained unmatched. Germline loops: CDR1 SSHAT, CDR2 FNYEAQ (reference sequence). The CDR3 reads CASSRSGDNEQFF. CDR3 coding DNA: TGTGCCAGCAGCCGGAGCGGGGACAATGAGCAGTTCTTC.

V and J are TRBV11-2 and TRBJ2-5; 9 bases fit TRBD1. The J call may be wrong; the DNA end is better matched by TRBJ2-7. This CDR3 is built from 15 residues. Germline V gene data show CDR1 as SGHAT and CDR2 as FQNNGV. CDR3 sequence (DNA): TGTGCCAGCAGCTTAGGGCCGGGACAGGGCTACGAGCAGTACTTC. This codes for CASSLGPGQGYEQYF.

This clone was seen only a few times. The chain links TRBV7-9 to TRBJ2-1, with D possibly being TRBD2 (6 bases). Germline V lookup: CDR1 SEHNR, CDR2 FQNEAQ (reference sequence). The V gene lost 5 bases and the J gene lost 7 bases, with 12 bases spanning the gap. The CDR3 is 13 residues long. In nucleotides, the CDR3 is TGTGCCAGCAGCGCGGGGCCGGGTAATGAGCAGTTCTTC. Its protein is CASSAGPGNEQFF.

The V call is TRBV4-3, the J call TRBJ1-2; no clear D. The CDR3 loop spans 15 amino acids. Per the germline V gene, CDR1 is LGHNA and CDR2 is YSLEER. Deletions cut 3 bases from V and 5 bases from J, with 16 bases between. CDR3: CASSHDLDGRYGYTF. CDR3 nucleotide sequence: TGCGCCAGCAGCCACGATTTGGACGGAAGATATGGCTACACCTTC.

To note about this clone: As the CDR3 is not closed by the conserved phenylalanine or tryptophan, this likely results from a read error. The DNA is omitted, as the CDR3 cannot be located on it reliably, and the CDR3 follows TCRdb's listing. The chain combines TRBV28 with TRBJ1-4. Looked up from germline, CDR1 is MDHEN and CDR2 is SYDVKM. Both ends counted, the CDR3 spans 12 residues. The CDR3: CASSLGQGPGVI.

In this sample, this clone turned up a few times. This same CDR3 is encoded by further DNA sequences in the sample. The chain couples TRBV5-1 to TRBJ1-5; D is ambiguous. V lost 5 bases to trimming and J lost 0 bases, with 6 bases between them. CDR3 length: 13 amino acids. Germline V gene sequence: CDR1 SGHRS, CDR2 YFSETQ. The CDR3 DNA sequence: TGCGCCAGCAGGGCAGATAGCAATCAGCCCCAGCATTTT. Translation: CASRADSNQPQHF.

This clone came up a few times. The chain is built from TRBV18 and TRBJ1-4; 8 bases are a match to TRBD1. CDR1 is KGHSH, CDR2 LQKENI, per germline. The J segment lost 0 bases and the V segment lost 3 bases, leaving 6 bases of the junction unmatched. This CDR3 is built from 17 residues. The CDR3 sequence: CASSPGQAGTTNEKLFF. The CDR3 DNA sequence: TGTGCCAGCTCACCGGGACAGGCCGGAACAACTAATGAAAAACTGTTTTTT.

This clone was counted between two and nine times. The chain couples TRBV18 to TRBJ1-1, with 11 nucleotides matching TRBD1. Germline V CDR1 and CDR2: KGHSH, LQKENI. J was trimmed by 3 bases and V by 8 bases; bases with no gene match: 2. This CDR3 comprises 13 residues. Here the CDR3 reads CASRGQGDTEAFF. The CDR3 DNA reads as TGTGCCAGCCGGGGACAGGGGGACACTGAAGCTTTCTTT.

This clone was counted only a few times. V usage is TRBV7-2 and J usage is TRBJ2-7, with 7 positions matching TRBD2. The CDR3 covers 15 residues. V lost 0 bases and J lost 3; bases outside the gene matches: 5. CDR1 is SGHTA and CDR2 is FQGNSA in the germline V gene. The CDR3 region is CASSLAASGLYEQYF. For the CDR3, the DNA is TGTGCCAGCAGCTTAGCGGCTAGCGGTCTCTACGAGCAGTACTTC. The whole variable domain, filled in from reference TRBV7-2 and TRBJ2-7, reads GAGVSQSPSNKVTEKGKDVELRCDPISGHTALYWYRQSLGQGLEFLIYFQGNSAPDKSGLPSDRFSAERTGGSVSTLTIQRTQQEDSAVYLCASSLAASGLYEQYFGPGTRLTVT.

The table lists this clone with a few counts. The chain carries TRBV10-2 and TRBJ1-3; D uncertain. The CDR3 runs to 14 residues. Germline-derived CDR1 and CDR2 are WSHSY and SAAADI. The V end was cut by 3 bases, the J end by 2 bases, with 8 bases between. The CDR3 loop is CASSEKSAGNTIYF. The CDR3 DNA follows: TGCGCCAGCAGTGAAAAGTCCGCTGGAAACACCATATATTTT.

The chain recombines TRBV14 with TRBJ1-5; no firm D call. The CDR3 has 14 residues. In germline, CDR1 is SGHDN, CDR2 FVKESK. V was cut by 3 bases and J by 1 base, with 7 bases left in between. The CDR3 coding sequence is TGTGCCAGCAGCCACGGGGTGAGCAATCAGCCCCAGCATTTT. Residues: CASSHGVSNQPQHF.

The V and J genes are TRBV7-2 and TRBJ1-5; D gene uncertain. V dropped 5 bases and J dropped 7 bases, with 18 bases sitting between them. This CDR3 contains 15 residues. Germline loops: CDR1 SGHTA, CDR2 FQGNSA. CDR3 nucleotides: TGTGCCAGCAGCCCATATCCGGGGTCGGGGCAGCCCCAGCATTTT. It encodes CASSPYPGSGQPQHF.

This clone was seen more than once but under ten times. The chain joins TRBV21-1 to TRBJ2-4; the table's D call TRBD1 went unverified against the DNA. TRBV21-1 is a pseudogene. The CDR3 consists of 18 residues. The CDR3 DNA reads as TGTGCCAGCAGCAAAAGTCTAGGCAGGGGATCGGCCAAAAACATTCAGTACTTC. This codes for CASSKSLGRGSAKNIQYF.

The J gene is TRBJ1-2, the V gene TRBV4-3, with TRBD1 matching over 7 bases. Germline CDR1 reads LGHNA; CDR2 reads YSLEER. The CDR3 length is 14 residues. With 2 bases clipped from V and 4 bases from J, the junction kept 4 bases outside the gene matches. CDR3 region: CASSQSRQGYGYTF. The DNA of the CDR3 is TGCGCCAGCAGCCAATCTAGACAGGGCTATGGCTACACCTTC.

The CDR3 bases are TGTGCCAGCTCAATCGAGACAGGGGATGAAGGCTACACCTTC. This encodes CASSIETGDEGYTF. The chain joins TRBV18 to TRBJ1-2; 8 bases map to TRBD1. V dropped 5 bases and J dropped 8; count of bases not matched to a gene: 10. The CDR3 runs to 14 residues. Germline values: CDR1 KGHSH, CDR2 LQKENI.

The chain links TRBV5-4 to TRBJ1-2; D not certain. The CDR3 totals 14 residues. V was pared by 1 base and J by 4 bases, with 11 bases between. The germline V gene encodes CDR1 SGHNT and CDR2 YYREEE (reference sequence). CDR3 region: CASSLPRRAYGYTF. CDR3 DNA: TGTGCCAGCAGCTTGCCTCGGAGGGCCTATGGCTACACCTTC.

The genes are TRBV18 and TRBJ2-5; TRBD2 matches at 8 bases. J lost 3 bases, V lost 2 bases, and 8 bases had no gene match. CDR3 length equals 16 residues. From germline, CDR1 is KGHSH and CDR2 LQKENI. In DNA form, the CDR3 reads TGTGCCAGCTCACCATTCGGCGGGGGGACGGAAGAGACCCAGTACTTC. This codes for CASSPFGGGTEETQYF.

This clone has just a few counts. This chain uses TRBV5-1 with TRBJ2-3; 7 nucleotides align to TRBD1. The ends lost 4 bases at V and 6 bases at J; junction bases unmatched: 20. The CDR3 loop spans 18 amino acids. Germline assignment: CDR1 SGHRS and CDR2 YFSETQ. As DNA, the CDR3 is TGCGCCAGCAGCGGAGAAAAATCGACAGGGAGTGGTATGGATACGCAGTATTTT. Translating it yields CASSGEKSTGSGMDTQYF.